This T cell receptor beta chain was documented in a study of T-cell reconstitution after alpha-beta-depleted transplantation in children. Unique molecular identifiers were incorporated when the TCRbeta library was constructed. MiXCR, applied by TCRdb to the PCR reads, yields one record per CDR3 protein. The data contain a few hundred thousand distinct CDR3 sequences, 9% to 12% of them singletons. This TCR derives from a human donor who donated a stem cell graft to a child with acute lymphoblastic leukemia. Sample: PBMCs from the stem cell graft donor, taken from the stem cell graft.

Written as DNA, the CDR3 is TGTGCCAGCAGTTTGTCCAGGGATAGCGCTGAAGCTTTCTTT. It codes for CASSLSRDSAEAFF. The J gene is TRBJ1-1, the V gene TRBV12-3 or TRBV12-4, with a possible D match to TRBD1 (5 bases). The ends were cut back, 3 bases at V and 6 bases at J, with 14 bases in the middle. The CDR3 covers 14 residues.